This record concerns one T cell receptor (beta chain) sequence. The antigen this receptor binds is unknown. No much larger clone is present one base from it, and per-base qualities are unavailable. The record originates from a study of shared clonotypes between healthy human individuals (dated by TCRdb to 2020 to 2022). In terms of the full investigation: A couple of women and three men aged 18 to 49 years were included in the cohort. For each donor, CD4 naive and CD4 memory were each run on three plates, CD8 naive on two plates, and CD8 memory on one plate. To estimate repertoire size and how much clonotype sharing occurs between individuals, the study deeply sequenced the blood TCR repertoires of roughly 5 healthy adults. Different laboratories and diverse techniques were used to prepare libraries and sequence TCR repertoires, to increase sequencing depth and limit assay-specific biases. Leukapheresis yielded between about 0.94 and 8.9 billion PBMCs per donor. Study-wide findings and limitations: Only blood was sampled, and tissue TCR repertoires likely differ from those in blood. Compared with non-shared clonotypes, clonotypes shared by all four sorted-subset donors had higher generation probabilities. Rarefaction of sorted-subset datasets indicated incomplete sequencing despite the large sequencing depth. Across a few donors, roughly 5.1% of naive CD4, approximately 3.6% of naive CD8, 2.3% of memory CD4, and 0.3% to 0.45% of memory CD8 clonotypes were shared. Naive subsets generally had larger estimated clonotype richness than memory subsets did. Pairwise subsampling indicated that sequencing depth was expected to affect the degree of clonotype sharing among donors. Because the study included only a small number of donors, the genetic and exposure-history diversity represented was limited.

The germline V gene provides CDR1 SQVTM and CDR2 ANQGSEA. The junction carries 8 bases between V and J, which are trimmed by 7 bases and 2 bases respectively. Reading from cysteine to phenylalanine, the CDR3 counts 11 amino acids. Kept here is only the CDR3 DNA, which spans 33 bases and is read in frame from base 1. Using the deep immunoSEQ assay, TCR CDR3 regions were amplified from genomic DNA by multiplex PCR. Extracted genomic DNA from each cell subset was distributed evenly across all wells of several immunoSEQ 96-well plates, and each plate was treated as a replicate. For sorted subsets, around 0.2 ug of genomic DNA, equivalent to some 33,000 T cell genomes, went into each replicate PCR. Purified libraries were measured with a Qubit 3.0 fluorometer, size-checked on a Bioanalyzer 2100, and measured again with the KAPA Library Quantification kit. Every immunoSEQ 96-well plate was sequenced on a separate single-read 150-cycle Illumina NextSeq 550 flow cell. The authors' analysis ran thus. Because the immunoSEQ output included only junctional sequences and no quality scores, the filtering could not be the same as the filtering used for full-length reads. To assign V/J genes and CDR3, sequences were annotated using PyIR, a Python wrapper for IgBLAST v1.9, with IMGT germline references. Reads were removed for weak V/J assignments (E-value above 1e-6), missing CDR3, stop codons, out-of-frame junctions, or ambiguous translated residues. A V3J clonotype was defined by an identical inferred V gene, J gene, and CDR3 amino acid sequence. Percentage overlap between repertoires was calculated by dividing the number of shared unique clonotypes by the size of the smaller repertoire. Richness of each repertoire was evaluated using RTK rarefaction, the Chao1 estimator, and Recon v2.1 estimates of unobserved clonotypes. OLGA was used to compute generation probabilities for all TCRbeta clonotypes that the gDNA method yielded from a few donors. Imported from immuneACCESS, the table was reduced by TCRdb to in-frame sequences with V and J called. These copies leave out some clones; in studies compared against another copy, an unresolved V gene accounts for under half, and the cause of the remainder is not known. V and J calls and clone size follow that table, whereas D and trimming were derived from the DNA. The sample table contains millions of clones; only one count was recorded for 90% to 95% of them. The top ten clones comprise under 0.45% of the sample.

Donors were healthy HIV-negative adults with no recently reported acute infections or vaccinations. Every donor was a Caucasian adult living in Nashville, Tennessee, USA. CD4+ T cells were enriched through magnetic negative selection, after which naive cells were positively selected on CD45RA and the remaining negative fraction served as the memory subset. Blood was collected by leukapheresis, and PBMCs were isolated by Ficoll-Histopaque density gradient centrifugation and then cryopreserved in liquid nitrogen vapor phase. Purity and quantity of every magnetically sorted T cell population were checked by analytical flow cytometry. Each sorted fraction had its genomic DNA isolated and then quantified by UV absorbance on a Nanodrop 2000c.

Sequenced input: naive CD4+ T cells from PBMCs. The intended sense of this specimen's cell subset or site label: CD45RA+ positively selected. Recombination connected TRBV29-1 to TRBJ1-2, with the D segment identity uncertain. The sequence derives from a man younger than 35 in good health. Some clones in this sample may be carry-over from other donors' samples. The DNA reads TGCAGCGCCCCTTTAAACTATGGCTACACCTTC. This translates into CSAPLNYGYTF.